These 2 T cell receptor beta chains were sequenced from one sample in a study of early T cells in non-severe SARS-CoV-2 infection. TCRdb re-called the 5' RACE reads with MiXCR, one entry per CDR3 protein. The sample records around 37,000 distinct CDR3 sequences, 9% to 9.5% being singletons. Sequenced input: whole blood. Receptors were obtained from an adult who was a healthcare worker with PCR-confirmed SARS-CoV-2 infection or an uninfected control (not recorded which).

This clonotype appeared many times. DNA of the CDR3: TGTGCCAGCAGTTTACAGGGGATCGGATCCCTCCACTTT. It is translated as CASSLQGIGSLHF. V is TRBV27 and J is TRBJ1-6, with D maybe TRBD1 (6 bases). CDR1 is MNHEY, CDR2 SMNVEV, per germline (reference sequence). V lost 2 bases and J 14 bases, leaving 13 bases between the germline ends. This CDR3 is 13 amino acids long.

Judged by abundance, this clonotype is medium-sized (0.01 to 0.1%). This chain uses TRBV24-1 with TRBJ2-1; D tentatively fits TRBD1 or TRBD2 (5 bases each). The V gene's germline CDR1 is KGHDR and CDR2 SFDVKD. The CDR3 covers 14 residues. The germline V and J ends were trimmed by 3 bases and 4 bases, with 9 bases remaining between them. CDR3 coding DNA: TGTGCCACCAGTGATGGGGGAGATTACAATGAGCAGTTCTTC. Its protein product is CATSDGGDYNEQFF.